This TCR beta chain is from a study of metastatic and nonmetastatic thyroid tumors. Overall study context: Malignant and benign thyroid patients had repertoires compared in peripheral blood and tumor or nodule tissue.

Patients had received no treatment of any kind before thyroid surgery. CDR3 length: 15 amino acids. V shed 4 bases and J 3 bases; nucleotides not matched to a gene: 1. Germline CDR1 and CDR2: MNHNS and SASEGT. TCRdb reprocessed the PCR reads via MiXCR. Among 43,000 or so clones listed, around 15% were seen once. This clone has just a few counts. This chain connects TRBV6-1 to TRBJ2-1, with TRBD2 matching over 12 bases. This TCR came from a female donor with papillary thyroid cancer or a benign thyroid nodule (not recorded which). Some clones in this sample may be carry-over from other donors' samples. Sequencing was done on a sample of blood. CDR3 amino acids: CASSGTSGVYNEQFF. In DNA form, the CDR3 reads TGTGCCAGCAGTGGGACTAGCGGGGTCTACAATGAGCAGTTCTTC.